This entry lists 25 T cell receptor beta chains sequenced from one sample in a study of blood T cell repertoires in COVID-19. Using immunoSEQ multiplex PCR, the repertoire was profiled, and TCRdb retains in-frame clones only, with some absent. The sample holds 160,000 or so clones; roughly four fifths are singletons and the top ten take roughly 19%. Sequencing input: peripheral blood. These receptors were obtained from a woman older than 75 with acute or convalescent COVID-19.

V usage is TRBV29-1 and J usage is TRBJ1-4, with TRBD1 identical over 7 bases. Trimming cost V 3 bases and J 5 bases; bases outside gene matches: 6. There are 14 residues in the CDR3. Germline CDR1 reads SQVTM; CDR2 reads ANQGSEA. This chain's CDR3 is CSVDVTGMNEKLFF. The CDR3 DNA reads TGCAGCGTTGATGTGACAGGGATGAATGAAAAACTGTTTTTT.

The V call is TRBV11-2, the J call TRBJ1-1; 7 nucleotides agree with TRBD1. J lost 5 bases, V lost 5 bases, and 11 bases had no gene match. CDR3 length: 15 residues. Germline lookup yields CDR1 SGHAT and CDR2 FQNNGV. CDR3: CASSPQGKGETEAFF. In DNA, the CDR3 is TGTGCCAGCAGCCCACAGGGGAAAGGGGAAACTGAAGCTTTCTTT.

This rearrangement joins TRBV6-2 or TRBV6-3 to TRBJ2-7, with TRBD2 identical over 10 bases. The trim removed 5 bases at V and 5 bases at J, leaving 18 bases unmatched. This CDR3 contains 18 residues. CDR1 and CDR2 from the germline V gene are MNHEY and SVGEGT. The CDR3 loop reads CASSKGQPRAGGPNEQYF. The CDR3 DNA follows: TGTGCCAGCAGTAAGGGACAGCCTAGAGCGGGAGGGCCTAACGAGCAGTACTTC.

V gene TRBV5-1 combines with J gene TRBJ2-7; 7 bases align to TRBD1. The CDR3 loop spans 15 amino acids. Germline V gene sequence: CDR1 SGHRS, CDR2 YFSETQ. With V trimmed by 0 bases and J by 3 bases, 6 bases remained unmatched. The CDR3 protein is CASSLGQGGYYEQYF. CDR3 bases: TGCGCCAGCAGCTTGGGACAGGGTGGATACTACGAGCAGTACTTC. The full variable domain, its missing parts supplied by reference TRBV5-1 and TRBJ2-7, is KAGVTQTPRYLIKTRGQQVTLSCSPISGHRSVSWYQQTPGQGLQFLFEYFSETQRNKGNFPGRFSGRQFSNSRSEMNVSTLELGDSALYLCASSLGQGGYYEQYFGPGTRLTVT.

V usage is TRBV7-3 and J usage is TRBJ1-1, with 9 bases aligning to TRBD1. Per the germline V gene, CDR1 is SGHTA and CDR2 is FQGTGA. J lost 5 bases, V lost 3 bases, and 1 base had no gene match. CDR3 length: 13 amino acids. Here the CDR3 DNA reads TGTGCCAGCAGCTTGACAGGGGGAACTGAAGCTTTCTTT. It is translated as CASSLTGGTEAFF.

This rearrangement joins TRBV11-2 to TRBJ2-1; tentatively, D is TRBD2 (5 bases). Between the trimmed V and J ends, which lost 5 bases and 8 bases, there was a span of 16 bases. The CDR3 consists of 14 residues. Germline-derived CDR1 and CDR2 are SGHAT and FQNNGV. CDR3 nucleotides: TGTGCCAGCAGCCCTCGGCGGGCCGATTATGAGCAGTTCTTC. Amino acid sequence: CASSPRRADYEQFF.

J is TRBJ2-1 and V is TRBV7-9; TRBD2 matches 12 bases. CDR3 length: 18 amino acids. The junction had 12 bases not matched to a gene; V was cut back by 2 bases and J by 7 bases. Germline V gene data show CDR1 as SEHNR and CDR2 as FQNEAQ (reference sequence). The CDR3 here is CASSLPLRLAGVKNEQFF. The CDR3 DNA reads TGTGCCAGCAGCTTACCACTACGACTAGCGGGAGTGAAGAATGAGCAGTTCTTC.

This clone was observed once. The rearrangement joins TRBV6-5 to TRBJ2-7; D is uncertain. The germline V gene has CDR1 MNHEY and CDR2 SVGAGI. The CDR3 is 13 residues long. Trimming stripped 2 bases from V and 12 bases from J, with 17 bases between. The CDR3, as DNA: TGTGCCAGCAGTTACCTCCCCACCCGACACTTGTACTTC. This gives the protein CASSYLPTRHLYF.

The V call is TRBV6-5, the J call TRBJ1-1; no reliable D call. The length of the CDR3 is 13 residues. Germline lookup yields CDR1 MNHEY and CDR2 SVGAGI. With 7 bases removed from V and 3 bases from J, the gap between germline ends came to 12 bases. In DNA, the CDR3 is TGTGCCAGCACCCGCGCGGCTTACACTGAAGCTTTCTTT. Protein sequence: CASTRAAYTEAFF.

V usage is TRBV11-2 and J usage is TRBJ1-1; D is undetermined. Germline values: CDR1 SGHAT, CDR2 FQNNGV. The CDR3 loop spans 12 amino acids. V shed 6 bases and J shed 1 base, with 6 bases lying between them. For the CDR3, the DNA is TGTGCCAGCAGGCGCCAGAACACTGAAGCTTTCTTT. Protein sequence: CASRRQNTEAFF.

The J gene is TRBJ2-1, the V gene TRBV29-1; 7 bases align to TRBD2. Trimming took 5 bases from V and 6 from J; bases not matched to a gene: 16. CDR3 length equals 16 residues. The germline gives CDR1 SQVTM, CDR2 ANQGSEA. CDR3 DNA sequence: TGCAGCGTTCCCTGGGGAGGGACTGAATTCACCAATGAGCAGTTCTTC. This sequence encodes CSVPWGGTEFTNEQFF.

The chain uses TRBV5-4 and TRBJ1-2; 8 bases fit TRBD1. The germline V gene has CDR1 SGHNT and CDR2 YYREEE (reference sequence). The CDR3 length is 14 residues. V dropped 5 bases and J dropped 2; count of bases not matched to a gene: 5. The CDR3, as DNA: TGTGCCAGCAGTTTCGGACAGGGAAACTATGGCTACACCTTC. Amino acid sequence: CASSFGQGNYGYTF.

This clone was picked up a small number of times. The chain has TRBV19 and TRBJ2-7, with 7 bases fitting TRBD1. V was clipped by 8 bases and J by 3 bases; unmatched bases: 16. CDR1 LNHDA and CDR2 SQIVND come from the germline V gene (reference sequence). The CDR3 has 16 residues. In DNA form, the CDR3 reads TGTGCCAGTTATGGGCAGACGACAGGGAAGATCTACGAGCAGTACTTC. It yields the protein CASYGQTTGKIYEQYF.

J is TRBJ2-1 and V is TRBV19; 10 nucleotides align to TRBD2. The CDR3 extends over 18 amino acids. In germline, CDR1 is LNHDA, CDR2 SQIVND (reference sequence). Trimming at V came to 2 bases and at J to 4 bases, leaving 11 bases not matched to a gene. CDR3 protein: CASSITQLAGVGYNEQFF. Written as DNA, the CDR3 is TGTGCCAGTAGTATAACCCAGCTAGCGGGAGTGGGGTACAATGAGCAGTTCTTC. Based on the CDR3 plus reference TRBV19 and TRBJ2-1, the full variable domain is DGGITQSPKYLFRKEGQNVTLSCEQNLNHDAMYWYRQDPGQGLRLIYYSQIVNDFQKGDIAEGYSVSREKKESFPLTVTSAQKNPTAFYLCASSITQLAGVGYNEQFFGPGTRLTVL.

CDR3 loop: CASNLKPVYGYTF. In DNA form, the CDR3 reads TGCGCCAGCAATCTCAAACCGGTCTATGGCTACACCTTC. J is TRBJ1-2 and V is TRBV5-1; D is ambiguous. Per germline, CDR1 SGHRS and CDR2 YFSETQ. V was shortened by 6 bases and J by 4 bases, with 13 bases between the two germline ends. The CDR3 totals 13 residues. The whole variable domain, remainder taken from reference TRBV5-1 and TRBJ1-2, is KAGVTQTPRYLIKTRGQQVTLSCSPISGHRSVSWYQQTPGQGLQFLFEYFSETQRNKGNFPGRFSGRQFSNSRSEMNVSTLELGDSALYLCASNLKPVYGYTFGSGTRLTVV.

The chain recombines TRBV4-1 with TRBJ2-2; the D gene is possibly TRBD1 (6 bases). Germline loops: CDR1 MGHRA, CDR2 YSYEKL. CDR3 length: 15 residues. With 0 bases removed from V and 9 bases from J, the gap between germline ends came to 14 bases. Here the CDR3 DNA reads TGCGCCAGCAGCCAAGATGGACAGACCTCCAGGGAGCTGTTTTTT. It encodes CASSQDGQTSRELFF.

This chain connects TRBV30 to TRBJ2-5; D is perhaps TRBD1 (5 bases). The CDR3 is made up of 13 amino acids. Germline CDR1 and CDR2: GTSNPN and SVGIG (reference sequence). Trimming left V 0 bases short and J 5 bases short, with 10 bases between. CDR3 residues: CAWSVQALETQYF. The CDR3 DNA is TGTGCCTGGAGTGTACAGGCGTTGGAGACCCAGTACTTC.

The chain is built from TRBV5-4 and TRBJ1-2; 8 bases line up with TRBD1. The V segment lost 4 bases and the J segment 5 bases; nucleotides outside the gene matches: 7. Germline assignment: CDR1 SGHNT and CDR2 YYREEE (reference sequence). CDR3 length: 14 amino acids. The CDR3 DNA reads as TGTGCCAGCAGCCCCCGGGACAGGTCTTATGGCTACACCTTC. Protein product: CASSPRDRSYGYTF.

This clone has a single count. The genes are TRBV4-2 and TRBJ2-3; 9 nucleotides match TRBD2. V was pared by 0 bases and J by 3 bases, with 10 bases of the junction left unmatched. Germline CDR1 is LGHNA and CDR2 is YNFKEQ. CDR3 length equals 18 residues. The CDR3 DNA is TGTGCCAGCAGCCAAGAGTATCGCGGGGGGGGGATGACAGATACGCAGTATTTT. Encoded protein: CASSQEYRGGGMTDTQYF.

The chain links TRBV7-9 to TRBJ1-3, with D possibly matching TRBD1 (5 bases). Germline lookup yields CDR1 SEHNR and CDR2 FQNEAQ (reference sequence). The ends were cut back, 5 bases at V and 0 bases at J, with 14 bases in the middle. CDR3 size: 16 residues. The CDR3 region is CASSPGGRSSGNTIYF. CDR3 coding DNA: TGTGCCAGCAGCCCGGGGGGACGGAGCTCTGGAAACACCATATATTTT.

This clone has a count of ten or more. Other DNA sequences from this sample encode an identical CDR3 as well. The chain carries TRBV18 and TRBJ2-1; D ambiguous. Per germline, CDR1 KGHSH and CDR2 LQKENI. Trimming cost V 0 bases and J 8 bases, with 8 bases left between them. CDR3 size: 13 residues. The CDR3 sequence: CASSPPPSDEQFF. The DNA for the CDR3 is TGTGCCAGCTCACCACCACCGAGCGATGAGCAGTTCTTC.

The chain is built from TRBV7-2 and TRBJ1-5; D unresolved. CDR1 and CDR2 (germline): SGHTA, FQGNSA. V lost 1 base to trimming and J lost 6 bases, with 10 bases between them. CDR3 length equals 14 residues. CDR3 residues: CASSLVSSSQPQHF. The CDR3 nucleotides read TGTGCCAGCAGCTTAGTTTCTTCCAGTCAGCCCCAGCATTTT.

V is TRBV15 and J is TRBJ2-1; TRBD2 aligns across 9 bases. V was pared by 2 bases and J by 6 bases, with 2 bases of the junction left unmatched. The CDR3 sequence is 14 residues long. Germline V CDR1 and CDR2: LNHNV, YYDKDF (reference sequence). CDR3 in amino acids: CATSRRTSVNEQFF. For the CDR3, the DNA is TGTGCCACCAGCAGAAGGACTAGCGTCAATGAGCAGTTCTTC.

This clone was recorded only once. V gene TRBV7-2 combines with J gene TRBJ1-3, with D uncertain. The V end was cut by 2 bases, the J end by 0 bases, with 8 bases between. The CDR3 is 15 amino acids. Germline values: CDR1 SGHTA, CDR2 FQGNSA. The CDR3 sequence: CASSLQATSGNTIYF. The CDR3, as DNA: TGTGCCAGCAGCTTACAGGCGACCTCTGGAAACACCATATATTTT.

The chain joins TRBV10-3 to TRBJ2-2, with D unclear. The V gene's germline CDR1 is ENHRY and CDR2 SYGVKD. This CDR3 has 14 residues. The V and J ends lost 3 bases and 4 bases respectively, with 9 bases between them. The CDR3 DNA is TGTGCCATCAGTGAAGTTGACACCACCGGGGAGCTGTTTTTT. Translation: CAISEVDTTGELFF.